Only a few counts were recorded for the clone carrying this T cell receptor beta chain. Its target is not known. The data belong to a study of T cells after yellow fever vaccination. Germline-derived CDR1 and CDR2 are MNHEY and SVGEGT. The J segment lost 5 bases and the V segment lost 6 bases, leaving 4 bases of the junction unmatched. The CDR3 has 13 residues. Broader study findings: Detected again after the booster were most primary-vaccination clones, at 95% to 98% CD4 and about 90% CD8.

The study made its TCR cDNA through 5'RACE template switching. That step introduced a universal primer site along with UMIs. TCRdb passed the 5' RACE reads through MiXCR, listing each CDR3 protein once. In the table there are just under 600,000 distinct CDR3 sequences, around an eighth of which are singletons. This chain connects TRBV6-2 or TRBV6-3 to TRBJ2-1; 7 bases match TRBD2. This clonotype originated in a man aged 25-40 years who received the YFV17D yellow fever vaccine. This sample comprised PBMCs, obtained on the day of the yellow fever booster vaccination. The CDR3 DNA follows: TGTGCCAGCAGAGACGGGACTAACAATGAGCAGTTCTTC. This codes for CASRDGTNNEQFF.